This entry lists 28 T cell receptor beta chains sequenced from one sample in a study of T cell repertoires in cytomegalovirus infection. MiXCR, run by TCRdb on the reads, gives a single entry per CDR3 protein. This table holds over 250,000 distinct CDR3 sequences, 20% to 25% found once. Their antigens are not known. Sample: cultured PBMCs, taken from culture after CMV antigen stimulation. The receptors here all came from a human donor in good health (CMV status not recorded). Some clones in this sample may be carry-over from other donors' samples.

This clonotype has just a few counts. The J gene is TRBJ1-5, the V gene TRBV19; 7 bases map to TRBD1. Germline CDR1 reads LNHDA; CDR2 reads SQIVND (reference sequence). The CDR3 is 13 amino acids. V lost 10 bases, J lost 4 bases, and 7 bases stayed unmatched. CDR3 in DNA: TGTGCCACAGACCGGGACAGAAATCAGCCCCAGCATTTT. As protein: CATDRDRNQPQHF.

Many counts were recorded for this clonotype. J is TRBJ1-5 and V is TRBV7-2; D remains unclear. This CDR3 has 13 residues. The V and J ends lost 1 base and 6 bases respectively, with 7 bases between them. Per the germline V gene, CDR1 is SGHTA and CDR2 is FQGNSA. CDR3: CASSLDKSQPQHF. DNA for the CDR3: TGTGCCAGCAGCTTAGATAAAAGTCAGCCCCAGCATTTT. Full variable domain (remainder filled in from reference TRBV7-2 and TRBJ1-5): GAGVSQSPSNKVTEKGKDVELRCDPISGHTALYWYRQSLGQGLEFLIYFQGNSAPDKSGLPSDRFSAERTGGSVSTLTIQRTQQEDSAVYLCASSLDKSQPQHFGDGTRLSIL.

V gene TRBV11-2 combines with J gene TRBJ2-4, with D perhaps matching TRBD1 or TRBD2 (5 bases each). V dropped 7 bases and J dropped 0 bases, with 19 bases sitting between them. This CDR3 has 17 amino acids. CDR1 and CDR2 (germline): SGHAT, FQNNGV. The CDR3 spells CASTSGAVNLAKNIQYF. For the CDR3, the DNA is TGTGCCAGCACATCCGGGGCAGTTAATCTAGCCAAAAACATTCAGTACTTC.

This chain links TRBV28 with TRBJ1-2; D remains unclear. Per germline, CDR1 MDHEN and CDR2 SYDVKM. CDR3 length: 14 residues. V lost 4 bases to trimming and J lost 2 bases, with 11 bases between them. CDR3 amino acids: CASSSPPGNYGYTF. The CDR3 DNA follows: TGTGCCAGCAGTTCCCCGCCGGGGAACTATGGCTACACCTTC.

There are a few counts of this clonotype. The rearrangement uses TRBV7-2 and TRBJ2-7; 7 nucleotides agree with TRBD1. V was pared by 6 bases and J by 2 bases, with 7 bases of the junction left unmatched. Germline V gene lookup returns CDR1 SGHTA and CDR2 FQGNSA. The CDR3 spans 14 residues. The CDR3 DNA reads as TGTGCCAGCAGTGCTACAGGGGTTACCTACGAGCAGTACTTC. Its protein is CASSATGVTYEQYF.

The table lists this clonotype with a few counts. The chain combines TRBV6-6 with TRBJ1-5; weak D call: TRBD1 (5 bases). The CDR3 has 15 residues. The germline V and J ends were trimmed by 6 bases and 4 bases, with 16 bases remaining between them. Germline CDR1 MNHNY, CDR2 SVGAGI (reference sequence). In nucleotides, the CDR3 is TGTGCCAGCAGGACAGTTTTTCAAGAGAATCAGCCCCAGCATTTT. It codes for CASRTVFQENQPQHF.

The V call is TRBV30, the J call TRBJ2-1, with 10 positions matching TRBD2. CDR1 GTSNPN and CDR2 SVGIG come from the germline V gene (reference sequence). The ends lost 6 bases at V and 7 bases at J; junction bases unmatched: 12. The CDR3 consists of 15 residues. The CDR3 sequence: CACPRSSGRTNEQFF. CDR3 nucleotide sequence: TGTGCCTGCCCCCGCTCTAGCGGGAGAACGAATGAGCAGTTCTTC.

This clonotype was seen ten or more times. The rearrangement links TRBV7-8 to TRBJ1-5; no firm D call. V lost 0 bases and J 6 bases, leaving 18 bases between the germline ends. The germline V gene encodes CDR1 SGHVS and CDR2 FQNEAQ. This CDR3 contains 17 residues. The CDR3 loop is CASSLARSGTILQPQHF. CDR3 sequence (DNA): TGTGCCAGCAGCTTAGCTCGATCAGGAACTATCCTTCAGCCCCAGCATTTT.

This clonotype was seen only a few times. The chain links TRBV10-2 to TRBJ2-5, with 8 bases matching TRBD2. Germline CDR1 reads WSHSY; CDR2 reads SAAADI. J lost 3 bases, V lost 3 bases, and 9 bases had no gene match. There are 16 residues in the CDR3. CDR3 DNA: TGCGCCAGCAGTGACATAGCGGGAAGTTTGGAAGAGACCCAGTACTTC. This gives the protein CASSDIAGSLEETQYF.

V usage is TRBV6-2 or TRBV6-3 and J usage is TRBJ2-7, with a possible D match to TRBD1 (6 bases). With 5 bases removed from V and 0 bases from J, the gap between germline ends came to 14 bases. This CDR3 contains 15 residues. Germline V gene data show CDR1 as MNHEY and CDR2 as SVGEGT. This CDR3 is CASSADRRSSYEQYF. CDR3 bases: TGTGCCAGCAGTGCTGACAGGCGCAGCTCCTACGAGCAGTACTTC.

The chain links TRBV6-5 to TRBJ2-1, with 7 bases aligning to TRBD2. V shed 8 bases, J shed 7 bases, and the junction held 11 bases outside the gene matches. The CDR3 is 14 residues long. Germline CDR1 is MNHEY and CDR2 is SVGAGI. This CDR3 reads CASGTDGGWNEQFF. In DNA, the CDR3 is TGTGCCAGCGGCACTGACGGGGGGTGGAATGAGCAGTTCTTC.

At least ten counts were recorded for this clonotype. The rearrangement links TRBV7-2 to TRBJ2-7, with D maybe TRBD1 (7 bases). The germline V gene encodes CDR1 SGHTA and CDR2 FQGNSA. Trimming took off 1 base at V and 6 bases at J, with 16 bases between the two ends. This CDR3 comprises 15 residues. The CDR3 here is CASSLEEGAQFEQYF. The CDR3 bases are TGTGCCAGCAGCTTAGAGGAGGGGGCGCAGTTCGAGCAGTACTTC.

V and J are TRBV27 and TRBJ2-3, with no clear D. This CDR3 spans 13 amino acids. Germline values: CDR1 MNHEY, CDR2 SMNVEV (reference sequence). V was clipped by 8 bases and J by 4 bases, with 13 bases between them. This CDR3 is CASRTENADTQYF. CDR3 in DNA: TGTGCCAGCCGCACCGAAAACGCAGATACGCAGTATTTT.

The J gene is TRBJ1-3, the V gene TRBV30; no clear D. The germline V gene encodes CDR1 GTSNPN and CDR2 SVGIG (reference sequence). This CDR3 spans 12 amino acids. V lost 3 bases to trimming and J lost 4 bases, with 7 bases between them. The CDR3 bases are TGTGCCTGGAGGCCCGGAGGAAACACCATATATTTT. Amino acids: CAWRPGGNTIYF.

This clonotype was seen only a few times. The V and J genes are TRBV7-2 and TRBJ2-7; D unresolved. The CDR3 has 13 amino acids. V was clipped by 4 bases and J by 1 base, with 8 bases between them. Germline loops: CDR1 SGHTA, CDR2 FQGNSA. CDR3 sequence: CASSSLSSYEQYF. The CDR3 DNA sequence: TGTGCCAGCAGCTCGCTCTCTTCCTACGAGCAGTACTTC.

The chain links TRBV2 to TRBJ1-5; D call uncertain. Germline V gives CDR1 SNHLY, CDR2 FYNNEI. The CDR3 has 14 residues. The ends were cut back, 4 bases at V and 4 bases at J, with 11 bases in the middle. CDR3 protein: CASSGSAENQPQHF. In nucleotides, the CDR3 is TGTGCCAGCAGTGGATCGGCAGAAAATCAGCCCCAGCATTTT. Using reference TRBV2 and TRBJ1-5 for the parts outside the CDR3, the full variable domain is EPEVTQTPSHQVTQMGQEVILRCVPISNHLYFYWYRQILGQKVEFLVSFYNNEISEKSEIFDDQFSVERPDGSNFTLKIRSTKLEDSAMYFCASSGSAENQPQHFGDGTRLSIL.

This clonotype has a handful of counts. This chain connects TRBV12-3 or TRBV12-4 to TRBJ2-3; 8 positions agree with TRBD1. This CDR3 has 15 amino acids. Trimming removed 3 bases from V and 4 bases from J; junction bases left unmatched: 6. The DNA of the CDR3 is TGTGCCAGCAGTTTCGGGACAGGTCCTGCAGATACGCAGTATTTT. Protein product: CASSFGTGPADTQYF.

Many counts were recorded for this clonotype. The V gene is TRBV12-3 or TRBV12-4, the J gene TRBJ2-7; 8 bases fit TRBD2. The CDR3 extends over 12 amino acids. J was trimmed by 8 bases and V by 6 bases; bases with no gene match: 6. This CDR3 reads CASSSKREQQYF. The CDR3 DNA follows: TGTGCCAGCAGCTCGAAGCGGGAGCAGCAGTACTTC.

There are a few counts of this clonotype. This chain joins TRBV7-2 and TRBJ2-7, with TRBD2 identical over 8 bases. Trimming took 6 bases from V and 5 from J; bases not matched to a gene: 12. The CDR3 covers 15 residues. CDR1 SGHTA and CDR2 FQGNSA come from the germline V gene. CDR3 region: CASRVLGTSSNEQYF. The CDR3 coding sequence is TGTGCCAGCAGGGTCCTCGGGACTAGTTCCAACGAGCAGTACTTC.

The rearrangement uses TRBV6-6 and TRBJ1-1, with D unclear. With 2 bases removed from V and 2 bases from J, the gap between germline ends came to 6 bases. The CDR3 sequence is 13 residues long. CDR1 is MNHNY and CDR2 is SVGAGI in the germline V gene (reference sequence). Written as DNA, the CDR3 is TGTGCCAGCAGTTACGCAGAAAACACTGAAGCTTTCTTT. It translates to CASSYAENTEAFF.

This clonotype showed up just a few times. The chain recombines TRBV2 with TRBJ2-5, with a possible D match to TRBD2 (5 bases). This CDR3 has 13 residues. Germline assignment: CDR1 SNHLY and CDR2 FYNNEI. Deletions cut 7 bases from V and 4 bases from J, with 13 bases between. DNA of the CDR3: TGTGCCAGCAAAACGGACTCGGGAGAGACCCAGTACTTC. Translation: CASKTDSGETQYF.

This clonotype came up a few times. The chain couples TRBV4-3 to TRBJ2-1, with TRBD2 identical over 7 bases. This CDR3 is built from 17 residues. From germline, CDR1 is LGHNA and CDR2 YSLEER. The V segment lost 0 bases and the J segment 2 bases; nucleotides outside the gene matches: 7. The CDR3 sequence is CASSQDKGGLAYNEQFF. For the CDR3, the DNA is TGCGCCAGCAGCCAAGATAAGGGAGGACTAGCCTACAATGAGCAGTTCTTC.

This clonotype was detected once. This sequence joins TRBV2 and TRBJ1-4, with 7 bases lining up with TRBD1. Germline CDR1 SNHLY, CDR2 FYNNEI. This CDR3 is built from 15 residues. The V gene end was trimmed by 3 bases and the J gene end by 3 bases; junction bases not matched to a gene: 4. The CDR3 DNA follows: TGTGCCAGCAGTGAGACAGGGTTGTCTAATGAAAAACTGTTTTTT. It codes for CASSETGLSNEKLFF.

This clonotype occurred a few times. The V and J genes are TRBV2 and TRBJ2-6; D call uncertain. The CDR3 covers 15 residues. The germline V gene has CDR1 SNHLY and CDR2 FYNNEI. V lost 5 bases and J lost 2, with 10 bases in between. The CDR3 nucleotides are TGTGCCAGCAGTACAAACAGAGCTGGGGCCAACGTCCTGACTTTC. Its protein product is CASSTNRAGANVLTF.

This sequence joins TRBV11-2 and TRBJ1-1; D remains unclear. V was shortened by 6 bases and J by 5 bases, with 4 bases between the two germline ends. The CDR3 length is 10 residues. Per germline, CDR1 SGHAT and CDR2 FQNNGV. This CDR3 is CASSQTEAFF. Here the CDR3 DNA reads TGTGCCAGCAGTCAGACTGAAGCTTTCTTT.

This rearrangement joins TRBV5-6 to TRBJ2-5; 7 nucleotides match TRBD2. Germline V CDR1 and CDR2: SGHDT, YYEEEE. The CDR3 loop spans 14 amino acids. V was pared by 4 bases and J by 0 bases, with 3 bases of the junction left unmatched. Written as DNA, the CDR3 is TGTGCCAGCAGCGCGACTAGCCACCAAGAGACCCAGTACTTC. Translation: CASSATSHQETQYF.

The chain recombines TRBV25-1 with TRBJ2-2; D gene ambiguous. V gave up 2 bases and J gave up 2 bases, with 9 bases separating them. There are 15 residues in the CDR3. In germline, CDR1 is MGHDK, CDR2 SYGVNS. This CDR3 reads CASSETRENTGELFF. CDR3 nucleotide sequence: TGTGCCAGCAGTGAAACCCGTGAAAACACCGGGGAGCTGTTTTTT.

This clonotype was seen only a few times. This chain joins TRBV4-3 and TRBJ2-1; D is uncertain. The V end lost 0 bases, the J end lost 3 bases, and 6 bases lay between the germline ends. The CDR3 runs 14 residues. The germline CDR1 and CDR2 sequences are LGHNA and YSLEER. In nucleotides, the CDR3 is TGCGCCAGCAGCCAAGAGGCTGGCTACAATGAGCAGTTCTTC. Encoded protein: CASSQEAGYNEQFF.